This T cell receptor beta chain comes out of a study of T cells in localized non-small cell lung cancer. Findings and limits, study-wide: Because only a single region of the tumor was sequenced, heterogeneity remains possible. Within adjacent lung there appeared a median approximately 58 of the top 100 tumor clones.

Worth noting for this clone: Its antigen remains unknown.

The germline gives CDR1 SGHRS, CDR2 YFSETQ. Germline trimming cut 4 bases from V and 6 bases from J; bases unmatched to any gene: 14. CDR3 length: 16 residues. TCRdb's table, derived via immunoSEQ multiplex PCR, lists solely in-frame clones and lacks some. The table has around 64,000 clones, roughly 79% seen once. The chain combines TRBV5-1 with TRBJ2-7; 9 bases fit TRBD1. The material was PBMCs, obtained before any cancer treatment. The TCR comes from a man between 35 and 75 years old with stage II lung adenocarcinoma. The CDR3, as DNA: TGCGCCAGCAGCACAAGGGGTCCGGGACAGGGCTCCGAGCAGTACTTC. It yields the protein CASSTRGPGQGSEQYF.